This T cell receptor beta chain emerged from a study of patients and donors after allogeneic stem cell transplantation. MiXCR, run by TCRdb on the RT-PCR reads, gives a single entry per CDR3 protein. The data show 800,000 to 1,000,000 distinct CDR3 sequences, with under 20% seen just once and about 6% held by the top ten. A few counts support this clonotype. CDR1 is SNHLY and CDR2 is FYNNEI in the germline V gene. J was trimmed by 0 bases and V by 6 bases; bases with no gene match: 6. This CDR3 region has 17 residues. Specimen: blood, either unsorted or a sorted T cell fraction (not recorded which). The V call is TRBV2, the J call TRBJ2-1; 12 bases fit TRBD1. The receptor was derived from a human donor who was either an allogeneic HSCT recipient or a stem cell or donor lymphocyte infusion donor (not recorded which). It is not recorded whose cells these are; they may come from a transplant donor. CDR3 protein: CASSGTGGPHSYNEQFF. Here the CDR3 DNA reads TGTGCCAGCAGCGGGACAGGGGGCCCACACTCCTACAATGAGCAGTTCTTC.